A single sample is the source of the 30 T cell receptor beta chains below, sequenced in a study of T cells in tumors after PD-1 blockade. Sequencing was performed with immunoSEQ multiplex PCR; in TCRdb, only in-frame clones are kept and a portion is missing. This table has more than 45,000 clones, roughly 84% appearing once. The material sequenced was PBMCs, taken before anti-PD-1 therapy. Every receptor here comes from a human donor with advanced basal cell or squamous cell carcinoma (not recorded which).

The chain couples TRBV7-2 to TRBJ2-3, with 12 bases fitting TRBD2. The length of the CDR3 is 15 residues. Trimming took 5 bases from V and 4 from J; bases not matched to a gene: 4. CDR1 and CDR2 from the germline V gene are SGHTA and FQGNSA. CDR3 nucleotides: TGTGCCAGCAGCCTGACTAGCGGGAGTTCAGATACGCAGTATTTT. Protein sequence: CASSLTSGSSDTQYF.

This clone occurred a few times. The gene calls are TRBV5-6 and TRBJ1-2; D is undetermined. V was trimmed by 3 bases and J by 5 bases, leaving 8 bases between them. The CDR3 runs to 12 residues. The germline CDR1 and CDR2 sequences are SGHDT and YYEEEE. The DNA of the CDR3 is TGTGCCAGCAGCTCCGACGGATATGGCTACACCTTC. Its translation: CASSSDGYGYTF.

V usage is TRBV6-1 and J usage is TRBJ1-2; 8 bases line up with TRBD1. The junction had 7 bases not matched to a gene; V was cut back by 3 bases and J by 4 bases. Germline CDR1 reads MNHNS; CDR2 reads SASEGT. The CDR3 is 15 amino acids. Written as DNA, the CDR3 is TGTGCCAGCAGTGATTCGCAGGGGGCAATCTATGGCTACACCTTC. Its translation is CASSDSQGAIYGYTF.

This chain connects TRBV19 to TRBJ2-1; TRBD1 is a possible D gene (7 bases). Trimming took 6 bases from V and 9 from J, leaving 24 bases between them. CDR1 and CDR2 (germline): LNHDA, SQIVND (reference sequence). The CDR3 is 16 amino acids. This CDR3 is CASSPRVEAGGGEQFF. The CDR3 nucleotides read TGTGCCAGTAGCCCCAGGGTGGAGGCAGGGGGAGGTGAGCAGTTCTTC. The full variable domain, with the rest looked up from reference TRBV19 and TRBJ2-1, is DGGITQSPKYLFRKEGQNVTLSCEQNLNHDAMYWYRQDPGQGLRLIYYSQIVNDFQKGDIAEGYSVSREKKESFPLTVTSAQKNPTAFYLCASSPRVEAGGGEQFFGPGTRLTVL.

This chain joins TRBV28 and TRBJ2-1; 10 bases align to TRBD2. This CDR3 spans 15 amino acids. Germline-derived CDR1 and CDR2 are MDHEN and SYDVKM. J was trimmed by 7 bases and V by 6 bases; bases with no gene match: 9. CDR3: CASSSLAGGGNEQFF. In DNA, the CDR3 is TGTGCCAGCAGCTCATTAGCGGGAGGAGGTAATGAGCAGTTCTTC.

The chain links TRBV4-2 to TRBJ2-1; 7 nucleotides align to TRBD1. The CDR3 spans 14 residues. Per germline, CDR1 LGHNA and CDR2 YNFKEQ. V shed 0 bases, J shed 11 bases, and the junction held 7 bases outside the gene matches. The CDR3 DNA sequence: TGTGCCAGCAGCCAAGATTGGGGGACAGTTAAGCAGTTCTTC. As protein: CASSQDWGTVKQFF.

The rearrangement uses TRBV5-1 and TRBJ2-1, with 9 bases identical to TRBD1. This CDR3 contains 15 residues. CDR1 is SGHRS and CDR2 is YFSETQ in the germline V gene. V dropped 3 bases and J dropped 9; count of bases not matched to a gene: 10. The CDR3 DNA reads TGCGCCAGCAGCTGGGCGTCCACAGGGGGCGGTGAGCAGTTCTTC. Encoded protein: CASSWASTGGGEQFF.

V and J are TRBV27 and TRBJ2-6, with 7 positions matching TRBD2. This CDR3 contains 18 residues. Germline V lookup: CDR1 MNHEY, CDR2 SMNVEV (reference sequence). Losses at the gene ends were 3 bases for V and 0 bases for J; bases not matched to a gene: 8. The DNA of the CDR3 is TGTGCCAGCAGTTTCTTCGGGACTATTAACTCTGGGGCCAACGTCCTGACTTTC. The encoded protein is CASSFFGTINSGANVLTF.

The chain is built from TRBV19 and TRBJ1-5; 7 nucleotides align to TRBD1. There are 14 residues in the CDR3. J lost 6 bases, V lost 4 bases, and 6 bases had no gene match. CDR1 is LNHDA and CDR2 is SQIVND in the germline V gene (reference sequence). The CDR3 bases are TGTGCCAGTAGTACCGGGACAGAAGGTCAGCCCCAGCATTTT. Translated, it gives CASSTGTEGQPQHF.

The chain combines TRBV7-8 with TRBJ2-3; no clear D. The CDR3 sequence is 14 residues long. The V gene's germline CDR1 is SGHVS and CDR2 FQNEAQ. V gave up 4 bases and J gave up 5 bases, with 13 bases separating them. The CDR3 sequence is CASSSGSSGDTQYF. In DNA, the CDR3 is TGTGCCAGCAGCTCAGGATCCTCGGGAGATACGCAGTATTTT.

V gene TRBV10-3 combines with J gene TRBJ2-2; 7 bases agree with TRBD2. Germline lookup yields CDR1 ENHRY and CDR2 SYGVKD. With V trimmed by 0 bases and J by 0 bases, 7 bases remained unmatched. The CDR3 loop spans 18 amino acids. The CDR3, as DNA: TGTGCCATCAGTGAGTCGGTGGGGGGGTTCGCGAACACCGGGGAGCTGTTTTTT. Encoded protein: CAISESVGGFANTGELFF.

The J gene is TRBJ2-3, the V gene TRBV2, with 11 bases lining up with TRBD2. The CDR3 covers 14 residues. Looked up from germline, CDR1 is SNHLY and CDR2 is FYNNEI. This CDR3 is CATSETSGKDTQYF. The CDR3 nucleotides are TGTGCAACCTCGGAGACTAGCGGGAAAGATACGCAGTATTTT.

V usage is TRBV11-3 and J usage is TRBJ2-5; D remains unclear. CDR3 length: 16 residues. The germline gives CDR1 SGHNT, CDR2 YENEEA. Trimming shortened V by 4 bases and J by 1 base, and 16 bases separated the two germline ends. The CDR3 DNA is TGTGCCAGCAGCTCAGGTTCTACTACCGCCCAAGAGACCCAGTACTTC. Residues: CASSSGSTTAQETQYF.

The V and J genes are TRBV7-9 and TRBJ2-2; no definite D call. V lost 0 bases and J 3 bases, leaving 5 bases between the germline ends. The CDR3 is 14 amino acids. From germline, CDR1 is SEHNR and CDR2 FQNEAQ (reference sequence). CDR3: CASSLARYTGELFF. The CDR3 DNA reads as TGTGCCAGCAGCTTAGCGCGTTACACCGGGGAGCTGTTTTTT.

The chain carries TRBV28 and TRBJ2-3; D might be TRBD1 (6 bases). The CDR3 sequence is 14 residues long. Germline V lookup: CDR1 MDHEN, CDR2 SYDVKM. Trimming removed 4 bases from V and 7 bases from J, with 15 bases in between. CDR3 DNA: TGTGCCAGCAGTTCCTACCAACAGGGTTATACGCAGTATTTT. Its translation is CASSSYQQGYTQYF.

The rearrangement links TRBV3-1 (or the pseudogene TRBV3-2) to TRBJ1-2; 8 nucleotides agree with TRBD1. This CDR3 comprises 16 residues. From germline, CDR1 is LGHDT and CDR2 YNNKEL (reference sequence). The V segment lost 2 bases and the J segment 8 bases; nucleotides outside the gene matches: 13. As DNA, the CDR3 is TGTGCCAGCAGCCAATCCCACAGAAGGACAGGGCAAGGCTACACCTTC. It yields the protein CASSQSHRRTGQGYTF.

This clone has only one observation. The chain is built from TRBV2 and TRBJ1-1; D unresolved. Deletions cut 5 bases from V and 8 bases from J, with 12 bases between. CDR3 length: 12 residues. Germline V gene lookup returns CDR1 SNHLY and CDR2 FYNNEI. CDR3 region: CASSPRRAEAFF. CDR3 in DNA: TGTGCCAGCAGTCCGCGGAGGGCAGAAGCTTTCTTT.

The gene calls are TRBV5-1 and TRBJ1-6; unclear D gene. The germline V gene has CDR1 SGHRS and CDR2 YFSETQ. Trimming shortened V by 4 bases and J by 7 bases, and 12 bases separated the two germline ends. This CDR3 comprises 14 residues. The CDR3: CASSPGPDNSPLHF. The CDR3 DNA follows: TGCGCCAGCAGCCCCGGGCCTGACAATTCACCCCTCCACTTT.

The chain couples TRBV5-1 to TRBJ2-3; D is possibly TRBD1 (6 bases). Germline CDR1 is SGHRS and CDR2 is YFSETQ. With 6 bases removed from V and 2 bases from J, the gap between germline ends came to 16 bases. This CDR3 spans 15 amino acids. CDR3 nucleotide sequence: TGCGCCAGCACTACCCCAGGGGCAGACACAGATACGCAGTATTTT. It yields the protein CASTTPGADTDTQYF. Full variable domain (remainder filled in from reference TRBV5-1 and TRBJ2-3): KAGVTQTPRYLIKTRGQQVTLSCSPISGHRSVSWYQQTPGQGLQFLFEYFSETQRNKGNFPGRFSGRQFSNSRSEMNVSTLELGDSALYLCASTTPGADTDTQYFGPGTRLTVL.

This chain joins TRBV11-2 and TRBJ1-3, with TRBD1 matching over 9 bases. The CDR3 totals 18 residues. CDR1 is SGHAT and CDR2 is FQNNGV in the germline V gene. V trimming: 4 bases; J trimming: 0 bases; junction bases outside the gene matches: 10. CDR3 amino acids: CASSYGTGSLFSGNTIYF. DNA for the CDR3: TGTGCCAGCAGCTACGGGACAGGGAGCCTTTTCTCTGGAAACACCATATATTTT.

This sequence joins TRBV15 and TRBJ2-7, with TRBD1 identical over 7 bases. Per the germline V gene, CDR1 is LNHNV and CDR2 is YYDKDF (reference sequence). This CDR3 is built from 14 residues. Trimming removed 5 bases from V and 3 bases from J; junction bases left unmatched: 7. The CDR3: CATSAGGQIYEQYF. In DNA form, the CDR3 reads TGTGCCACCAGCGCAGGGGGACAGATCTACGAGCAGTACTTC.

The chain combines TRBV4-1 with TRBJ1-6; TRBD1 aligns across 8 bases. This CDR3 is built from 16 residues. Germline values: CDR1 MGHRA, CDR2 YSYEKL. V shed 0 bases, J shed 10 bases, and the junction held 8 bases outside the gene matches. The CDR3 sequence: CASSQEVGQGESPLHF. CDR3 bases: TGCGCCAGCAGCCAAGAAGTAGGACAGGGAGAATCACCCCTCCACTTT.

CDR3 sequence reads: CATRVNYRWDTQYF. The CDR3, as DNA: TGTGCCACCAGAGTCAACTACCGCTGGGATACGCAGTATTTT. The gene calls are TRBV21-1 and TRBJ2-3; no DNA check was done on the table's D call, TRBD2. TRBV21-1 is an annotated pseudogene. CDR3 length: 14 residues.

The V gene is TRBV6-6, the J gene TRBJ2-3; 10 bases are a match to TRBD2. CDR1 is MNHNY and CDR2 is SVGAGI in the germline V gene (reference sequence). This CDR3 has 14 residues. V trimming: 5 bases; J trimming: 3 bases; junction bases outside the gene matches: 2. DNA of the CDR3: TGTGCCAGCAGTCTAGCGGGGGTTACAGATACGCAGTATTTT. This sequence encodes CASSLAGVTDTQYF.

The rearrangement links TRBV19 to TRBJ2-7; D unresolved. The V gene's germline CDR1 is LNHDA and CDR2 SQIVND (reference sequence). Trimming removed 8 bases at V and 3 bases at J, with 8 bases between. This CDR3 region has 11 residues. This CDR3 is CASGVLYEQYF. CDR3 DNA: TGTGCCAGTGGAGTTCTCTACGAGCAGTACTTC. Full variable domain (outside the CDR3, taken from reference TRBV19 and TRBJ2-7): DGGITQSPKYLFRKEGQNVTLSCEQNLNHDAMYWYRQDPGQGLRLIYYSQIVNDFQKGDIAEGYSVSREKKESFPLTVTSAQKNPTAFYLCASGVLYEQYFGPGTRLTVT.

V and J are TRBV6-1 and TRBJ1-5; no reliable D call. Looked up from germline, CDR1 is MNHNS and CDR2 is SASEGT. The germline V and J ends were trimmed by 2 bases and 7 bases, with 9 bases remaining between them. The CDR3 runs to 13 residues. The CDR3 protein is CASSENRKQPQHF. CDR3 DNA: TGTGCCAGCAGTGAAAACAGAAAACAGCCCCAGCATTTT.

The rearrangement joins TRBV2 to TRBJ2-3; 14 bases fit TRBD2. This CDR3 has 17 residues. With 4 bases clipped from V and 8 bases from J, the junction kept 11 bases outside the gene matches. CDR1 and CDR2 (germline): SNHLY, FYNNEI. The CDR3 DNA follows: TGTGCCAGCAGTGCAGGGGTGGGACTAGCGGGGGTCGGTACGCAGTATTTT. Its protein is CASSAGVGLAGVGTQYF.

The gene calls are TRBV10-3 and TRBJ1-1, with 9 bases aligning to TRBD1. V lost 4 bases and J lost 3; bases outside the gene matches: 6. Germline CDR1 ENHRY, CDR2 SYGVKD. This CDR3 has 15 residues. The CDR3 protein is CAISGQGVEDTEAFF. The DNA of the CDR3 is TGTGCCATCAGTGGACAGGGGGTGGAGGACACTGAAGCTTTCTTT.

This clone occurred a few times. This chain links TRBV9 with TRBJ2-1; D unclear. Germline CDR1 is SGDLS and CDR2 is YYNGEE. The CDR3 loop spans 14 amino acids. The germline V and J ends were trimmed by 4 bases and 9 bases, with 17 bases remaining between them. The CDR3 region has the DNA TGTGCCAGCAGCCTCACCTTTGGGGTTTTTGAGCAGTTCTTC. It translates to CASSLTFGVFEQFF. The full variable domain, completed using reference TRBV9 and TRBJ2-1, is DSGVTQTPKHLITATGQRVTLRCSPRSGDLSVYWYQQSLDQGLQFLIQYYNGEERAKGNILERFSAQQFPDLHSELNLSSLELGDSALYFCASSLTFGVFEQFFGPGTRLTVL.

This rearrangement joins TRBV12-3 or TRBV12-4 to TRBJ2-7; D call uncertain. Between the trimmed V and J ends, which lost 3 bases and 5 bases, there was a span of 8 bases. This CDR3 is built from 12 residues. The CDR3 region is CASSLGKHEQYF. The CDR3 region has the DNA TGTGCCAGCAGTTTGGGGAAACACGAGCAGTACTTC.